This T cell receptor (beta chain) is drawn from a study of cytomegalovirus exposure and HLA in healthy donors. Profiled with immunoSEQ multiplex PCR; TCRdb holds only in-frame clones, not every one. This repertoire shows more than 150,000 clones, 84% found once; its top ten account for about 7%. With 4 bases removed from V and 8 bases from J, the gap between germline ends came to 8 bases. The CDR3 consists of 11 residues. Germline values: CDR1 SNHLY, CDR2 FYNNEI. The sequence came from a man between 18 and 35 years old in good health and CMV-seropositive. The chain recombines TRBV2 with TRBJ1-2; D remains ambiguous. What was sequenced was PBMCs. Here the CDR3 reads CASSGSRGYTF. The CDR3 region has the DNA TGTGCCAGCAGTGGGTCTAGAGGCTACACCTTC. Complete variable domain (other parts from reference TRBV2 and TRBJ1-2): EPEVTQTPSHQVTQMGQEVILRCVPISNHLYFYWYRQILGQKVEFLVSFYNNEISEKSEIFDDQFSVERPDGSNFTLKIRSTKLEDSAMYFCASSGSRGYTFGSGTRLTVV.